This TCR beta chain was retrieved from a study of shared clonotypes between healthy human individuals. Regarding the study as a whole: The study found roughly 5% of naive CD4 clonotypes shared across a few donors. Larger richness was generally estimated for naive than memory subsets. Inspection by rarefaction showed sorted-subset sequencing to be incomplete despite large depth.

The length of the CDR3 is 17 residues. Sequencing used immunoSEQ multiplex PCR; TCRdb keeps in-frame clones, though not all of them. In the table there are a few hundred thousand clones, under 80% of which are singletons. The authors divided CD4+ cells into CD45RA+ naive and CD45RA-negative memory subsets. This clone was counted between two and nine times. The antigen is not known. This clonotype was sampled from a young man in good health. The chain recombines TRBV21-1 with TRBJ2-7. TRBV21-1 counts as a pseudogene. The sequenced sample consisted of memory CD4+ T cells sorted from blood. Subset defined: CD45RA-negative fraction. The CDR3 reads CASSKIVGRGGSYEQYF. For the CDR3, the DNA is TGTGCCAGCAGCAAAATCGTGGGCAGGGGGGGCTCCTACGAGCAGTACTTC.